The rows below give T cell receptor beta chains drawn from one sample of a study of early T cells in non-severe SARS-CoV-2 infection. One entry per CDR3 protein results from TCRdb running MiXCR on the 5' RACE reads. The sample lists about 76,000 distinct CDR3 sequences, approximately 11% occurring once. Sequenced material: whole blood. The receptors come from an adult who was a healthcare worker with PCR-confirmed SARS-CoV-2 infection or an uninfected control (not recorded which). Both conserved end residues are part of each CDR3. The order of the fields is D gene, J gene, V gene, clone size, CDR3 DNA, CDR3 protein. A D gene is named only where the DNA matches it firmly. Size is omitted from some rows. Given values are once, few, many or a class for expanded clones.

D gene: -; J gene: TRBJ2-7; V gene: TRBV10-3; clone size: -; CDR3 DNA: TGTGCCATCAGTGAGTCTGGGGACCTCCGTGGGTACTTC; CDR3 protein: CAISESGDLRGYF
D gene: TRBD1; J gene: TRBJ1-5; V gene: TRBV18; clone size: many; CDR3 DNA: TGTGCCAGCTCATCAACGGACAGGGCAGGTCAGCCCCAGCATTTT; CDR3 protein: CASSSTDRAGQPQHF
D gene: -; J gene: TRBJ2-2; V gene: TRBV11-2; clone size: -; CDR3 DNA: TGTGCCAGCAGCCCGGGACTCATCACCGGGGAGCTGTTTTTT; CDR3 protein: CASSPGLITGELFF
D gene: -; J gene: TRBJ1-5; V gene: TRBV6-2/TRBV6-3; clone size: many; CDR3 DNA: TGTGCCAGCAGCCAAGTTAGGGTGAATCAGCCCCAGCATTTT; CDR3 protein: CASSQVRVNQPQHF
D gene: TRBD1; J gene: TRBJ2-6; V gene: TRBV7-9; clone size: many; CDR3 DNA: TGTGCCAGCAGCCCGGGCTCGGGACAGACCTCTGGGGCCAACGTCCTGACTTTC; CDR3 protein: CASSPGSGQTSGANVLTF
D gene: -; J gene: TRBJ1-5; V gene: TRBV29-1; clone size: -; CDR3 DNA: TGCAGCGTCGTGGACAGTTATAGCAATCAGCCCCAGCATTTT; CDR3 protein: CSVVDSYSNQPQHF
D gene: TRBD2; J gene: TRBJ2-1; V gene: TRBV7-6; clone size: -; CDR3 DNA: TGTGCCAGCAGCTTAAACCCGGCGGGGGGGCCAGGTGAGCAGTTCTTC; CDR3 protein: CASSLNPAGGPGEQFF
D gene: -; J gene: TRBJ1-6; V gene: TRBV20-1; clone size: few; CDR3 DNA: TGCAGTGCTAGAGCTGAGGATCGCTCCTATAATTCACCCCTCCACTTT; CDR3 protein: CSARAEDRSYNSPLHF
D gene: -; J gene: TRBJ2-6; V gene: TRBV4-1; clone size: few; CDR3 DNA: TGCGCCAGCAGCCAAGATCAACGGGTCTCTGGGGCCAACGTCCTGACTTTC; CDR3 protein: CASSQDQRVSGANVLTF
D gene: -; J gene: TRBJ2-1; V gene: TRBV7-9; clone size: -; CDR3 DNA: TGTGCCAGCAGCTTCGGGGGCTCCTACAATGAGCAGTTCTTC; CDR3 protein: CASSFGGSYNEQFF
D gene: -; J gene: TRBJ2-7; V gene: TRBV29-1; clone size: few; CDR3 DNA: TGCAGCGTCCTAAGTCCGGGAGCCTACGAGCAGTACTTC; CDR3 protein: CSVLSPGAYEQYF
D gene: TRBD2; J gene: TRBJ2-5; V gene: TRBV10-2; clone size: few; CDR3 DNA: TGCGCCAGCAGTGAGTCTAGCAGACTAGCGGGGACCGAGACCCAGTACTTC; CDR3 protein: CASSESSRLAGTETQYF
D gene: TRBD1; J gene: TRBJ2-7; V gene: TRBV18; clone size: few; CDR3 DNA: TGTGCCAGCTCATTCGGGACAGGGGAGTTCGAGCAGTACTTC; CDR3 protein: CASSFGTGEFEQYF
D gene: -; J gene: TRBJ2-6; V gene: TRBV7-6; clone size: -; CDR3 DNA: TGTGCCAGCAGCTTACTCGTGGCACTCACTGACTCTGGGGCCAACGTCCTGACTTTC; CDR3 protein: CASSLLVALTDSGANVLTF
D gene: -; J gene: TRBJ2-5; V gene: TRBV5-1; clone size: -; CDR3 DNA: TGCGCCAGCAGAGAACAGGAGACCCAGTACTTC; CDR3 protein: CASREQETQYF
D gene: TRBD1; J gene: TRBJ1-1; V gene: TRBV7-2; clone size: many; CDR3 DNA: TGTGCCAGCAGCCTCGACAGGGCGATAAACACTGAAGCTTTCTTT; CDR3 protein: CASSLDRAINTEAFF
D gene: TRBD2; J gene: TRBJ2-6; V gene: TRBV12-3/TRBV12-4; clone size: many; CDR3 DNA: TGTGCCAGCAGCCCTGGGACTAGCGGCCGTTCTGGGGCCAACGTCCTGACTTTC; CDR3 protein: CASSPGTSGRSGANVLTF
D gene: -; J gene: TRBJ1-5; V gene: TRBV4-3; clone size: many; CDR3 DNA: TGCGCCAGCAGCCAAGCTGGGGGTCTGTCCCAGCCCCAGCATTTT; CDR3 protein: CASSQAGGLSQPQHF
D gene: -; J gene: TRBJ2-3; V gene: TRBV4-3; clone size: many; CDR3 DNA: TGCGCCAGCAGCCAAGATTTGGGGCTCACAGATACGCAGTATTTT; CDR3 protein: CASSQDLGLTDTQYF
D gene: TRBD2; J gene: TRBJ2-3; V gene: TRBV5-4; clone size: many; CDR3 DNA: TGTGCCAGCAGAGTAGGCGGGACTAGCCCAGATACGCAGTATTTT; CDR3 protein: CASRVGGTSPDTQYF
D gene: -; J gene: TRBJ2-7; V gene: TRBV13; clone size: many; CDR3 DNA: TGTGCCAGCAGCCCCGGACAGCTCTACGAGCAGTACTTC; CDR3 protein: CASSPGQLYEQYF
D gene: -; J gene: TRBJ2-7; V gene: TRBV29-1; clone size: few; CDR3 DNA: TGCAGCGTTGAACACCGAGAGGGGCTCGAGCAGTACTTC; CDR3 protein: CSVEHREGLEQYF
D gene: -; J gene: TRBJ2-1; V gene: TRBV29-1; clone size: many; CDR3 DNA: TGCAGCGTTGGGGCGAGCTCCTACAATGAGCAGTTCTTC; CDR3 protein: CSVGASSYNEQFF
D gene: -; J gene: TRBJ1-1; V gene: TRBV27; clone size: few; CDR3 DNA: TGTGCCAGCAGTTTATACGCTCTGAACACTGAAGCTTTCTTT; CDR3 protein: CASSLYALNTEAFF
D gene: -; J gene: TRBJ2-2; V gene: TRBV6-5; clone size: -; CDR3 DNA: TGTGCCAGCAGTTATGGGGCAAAGGGGGACACCGGGGAGCTGTTTTTT; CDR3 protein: CASSYGAKGDTGELFF
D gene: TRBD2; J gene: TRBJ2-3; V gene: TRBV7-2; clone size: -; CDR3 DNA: TGTGCCAGCAGCAGAACTAGCGGGGGGGCGGATACGCAGTATTTT; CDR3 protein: CASSRTSGGADTQYF
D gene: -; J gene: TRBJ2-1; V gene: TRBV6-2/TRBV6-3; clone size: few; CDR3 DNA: TGTGCCAGCAGTCCTGCGACTAGCTCCTACAATGAGCAGTTCTTC; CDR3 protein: CASSPATSSYNEQFF
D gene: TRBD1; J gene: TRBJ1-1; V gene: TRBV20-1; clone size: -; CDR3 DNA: TGCAGTGTTACGATGGGCAGGGGGTCTATCAACACTGAAGCTTTCTTT; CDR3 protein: CSVTMGRGSINTEAFF
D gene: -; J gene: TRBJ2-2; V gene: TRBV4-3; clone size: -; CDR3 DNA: TGCGCCAGCAGCCAAGAGCCCCAGAACACCGGGGAGCTGTTTTTT; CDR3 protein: CASSQEPQNTGELFF
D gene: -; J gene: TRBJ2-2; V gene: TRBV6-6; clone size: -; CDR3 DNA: TGTGCCAGCAGTTACTCGATTGGGAACGGGGAGCTGTTTTTT; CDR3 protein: CASSYSIGNGELFF
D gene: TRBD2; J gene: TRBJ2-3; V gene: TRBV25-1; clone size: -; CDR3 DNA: TGTGCCAGCGGTGTCAGCGGGGAGCGCACAGATACGCAGTATTTT; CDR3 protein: CASGVSGERTDTQYF
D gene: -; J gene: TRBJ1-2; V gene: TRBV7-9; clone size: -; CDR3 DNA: TGTGCCAGCAGCTTAATCGATCAGGATACCTATGGCTACACCTTC; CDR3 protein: CASSLIDQDTYGYTF
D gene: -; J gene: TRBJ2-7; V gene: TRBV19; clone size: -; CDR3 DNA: TGTGCCAGTAGTATTGCACGAGGCGGCGAGCAGTACTTC; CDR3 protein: CASSIARGGEQYF
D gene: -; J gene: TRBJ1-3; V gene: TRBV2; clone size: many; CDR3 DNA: TGTGCCAGCAGGCTATTTTGGGAAAACACCATATATTTT; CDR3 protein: CASRLFWENTIYF
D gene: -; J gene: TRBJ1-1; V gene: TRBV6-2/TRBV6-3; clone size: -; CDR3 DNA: TGTGCCAGCACCCTCGTGGGGGGAAGCACTGAAGCTTTCTTT; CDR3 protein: CASTLVGGSTEAFF
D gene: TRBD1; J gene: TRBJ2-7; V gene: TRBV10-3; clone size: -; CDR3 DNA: TGTGCCATCAGTCCCAACAGGGGGCACTACGAGCAGTACTTC; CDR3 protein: CAISPNRGHYEQYF
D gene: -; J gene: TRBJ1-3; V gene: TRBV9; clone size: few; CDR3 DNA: TGTGCCAGCAGCGCGACAGTCTCTGGAAACACCATATATTTT; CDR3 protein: CASSATVSGNTIYF
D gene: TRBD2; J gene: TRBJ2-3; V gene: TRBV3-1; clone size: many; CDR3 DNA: TGTGCCAGCAAACTAGCGGGGAGCACAGATACGCAGTATTTT; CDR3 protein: CASKLAGSTDTQYF
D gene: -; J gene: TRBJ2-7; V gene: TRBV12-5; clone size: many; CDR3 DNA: TGTGCTAGTGGTTTTGCGGGTGGTGAGCAGTACTTC; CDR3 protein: CASGFAGGEQYF
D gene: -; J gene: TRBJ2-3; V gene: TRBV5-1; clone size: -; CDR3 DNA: TGCGCCAGCAGCTCCGGCGCTGGGGTGTCAGATACGCAGTATTTT; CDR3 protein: CASSSGAGVSDTQYF
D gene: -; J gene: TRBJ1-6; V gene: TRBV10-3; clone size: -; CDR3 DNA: TGTGCCGCCAGACAAAATAATTCACCCCTCCACTTT; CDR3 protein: CAARQNNSPLHF
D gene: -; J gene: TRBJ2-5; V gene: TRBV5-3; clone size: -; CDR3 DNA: TGTGCCAGAAGCTACACCCGGAGAATGGCAGAGACCCAGTACTTC; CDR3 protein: CARSYTRRMAETQYF
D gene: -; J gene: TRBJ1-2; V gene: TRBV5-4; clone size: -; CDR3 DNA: TGTGCCAGCAGCTACTTATACCTCGGCTACACCTTC; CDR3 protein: CASSYLYLGYTF
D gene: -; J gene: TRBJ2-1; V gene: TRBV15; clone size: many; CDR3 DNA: TGTGCCACCAGCAGAGGGGCGGGCTCCTACAATGAGCAGTTCTTC; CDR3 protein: CATSRGAGSYNEQFF
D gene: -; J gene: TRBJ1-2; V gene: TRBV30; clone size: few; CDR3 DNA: TGTGCCTGGAGGGAAGGCTACACCTTC; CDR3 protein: CAWREGYTF
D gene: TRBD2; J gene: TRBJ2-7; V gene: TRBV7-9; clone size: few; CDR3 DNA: TGTGCCAGCAGCTTCCTCGTAGCGGGGGACTACGAGCAGTACTTC; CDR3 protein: CASSFLVAGDYEQYF
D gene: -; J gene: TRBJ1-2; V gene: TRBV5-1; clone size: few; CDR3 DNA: TGCGCCAGCAGCTTGAATAGATCAGGGCCACGGAGGGACTATGGCTACACCTTC; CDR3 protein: CASSLNRSGPRRDYGYTF
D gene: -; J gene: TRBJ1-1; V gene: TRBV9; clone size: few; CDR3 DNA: TGTGCCAGCAGCGTAGCTACGGGAACTGAAGCTTTCTTT; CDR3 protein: CASSVATGTEAFF